One sample yielded the 3 T cell receptor beta chains listed below, sequenced in a study of cytomegalovirus exposure and HLA in healthy donors. It was with 60 Vbeta and 13 Jbeta primers that the PCR ran. Measured with immunoSEQ multiplex PCR; TCRdb has only the in-frame clones, and not every one. This table holds roughly 140,000 clones, around 77% found once. Material for sequencing was PBMCs. These receptors were obtained from a middle-aged woman in good health and CMV-seropositive.

The rearrangement uses TRBV11-2 and TRBJ1-1; D is possibly TRBD1 (5 bases). Looked up from germline, CDR1 is SGHAT and CDR2 is FQNNGV. Trimming stripped 5 bases from V and 1 base from J, with 11 bases between. CDR3 length: 14 amino acids. The CDR3 protein is CASSQQVSNTEAFF. The CDR3 bases are TGTGCCAGCAGCCAACAGGTGTCGAACACTGAAGCTTTCTTT.

V usage is TRBV2 and J usage is TRBJ1-6; D perhaps matches TRBD1 (6 bases). The CDR3 covers 15 residues. The germline V gene has CDR1 SNHLY and CDR2 FYNNEI. The ends were cut back, 8 bases at V and 9 bases at J, with 20 bases in the middle. The CDR3 reads CASGVGSTGRSPLHF. The DNA of the CDR3 is TGTGCCAGCGGAGTGGGGTCGACAGGTCGTTCACCCCTCCACTTT.

V and J are TRBV29-1 and TRBJ1-4; D gene uncertain. The CDR3 consists of 14 residues. Per germline, CDR1 SQVTM and CDR2 ANQGSEA. With 4 bases removed from V and 3 bases from J, the gap between germline ends came to 12 bases. The CDR3 protein is CSVVLLASNEKLFF. CDR3 coding DNA: TGCAGCGTTGTGTTGTTAGCGTCTAATGAAAAACTGTTTTTT.